The clone carrying this T cell receptor (beta chain) was counted at least ten times. Its antigen is unidentified. Little can be read into the size of this beta chain, an off-target read in a library designed for alpha chains. Sample time point: sample taken at primary tumor resection. The authors sequenced whole RNA from tumor, nontumor lung or frozen PBMC without sorting. This entry comes from a study of spatial heterogeneity in lung cancer. About the study: Beta-chain sequences consistently outnumbered alpha-chain sequences in detection.

Study-level findings and limits: The study found that expanded intratumoral alpha and beta TCR counts tracked tumor mutation counts.

TCRdb ran MiXCR on the 5' RACE reads and lists one entry per CDR3 protein. The table includes under 20,000 distinct CDR3 sequences, roughly 10% detected once. The CDR3 is 13 amino acids. CDR1 and CDR2 (germline): LGHDT, YNNKEL (reference sequence). V was trimmed by 0 bases and J by 10 bases, leaving 11 bases between them. Sequencing was performed on lung tumor tissue, taken at surgery. This chain uses TRBV3-1 with TRBJ2-3, with D maybe TRBD2 (6 bases). The receptor comes from a female donor with early-stage non-small cell lung cancer. CDR3 nucleotides: TGTGCCAGCAGCCAAGAACTTGCGGGGCCGCAGTATTTT. It is translated as CASSQELAGPQYF.